Reported below is one T cell receptor (beta chain). Its binding antigen is unknown. The read stops 3 residues short of the end of the CDR3; the missing end is completed from the germline J gene. The entry originates in a study of T cells in women clearing cervical HPV infection (dated by TCRdb to between 2018 and 2020). Background for the entire study: Cases were approximately 25 women with histologically confirmed HPV16-related CIN3 or worse, including a couple of invasive cancers. In the parent cohort, 10,049 women aged 18 or older were enrolled in Guanacaste, Costa Rica, during about 1993 to 1995 and then followed for approximately seven years. Cases had a median age of about 34 years and controls had a median age of around 40, with no significant differences in baseline characteristics. The controls were 25 or so women whose single incident HPV16 infection cleared within 12 months with no development of precancer or cancer. For cases, a median interval of nearly 150 days, with an interquartile range of 90 to 200 days, was observed between lesion detection and blood sampling. Five blinded duplicates per group were added as quality controls, so that approximately 60 samples were obtained: roughly 50 participants and approximately 10 replicates. Since HLA typing was available for only a few women, HLA type could not be ruled out as a confounder. The exploratory proof-of-principle case-control study was nested within the Guanacaste HPV Natural History Study in Costa Rica and compared TCR repertoires across cervical HPV16 outcomes. Cases and controls were matched on year of sample collection and on age within five years. Blood from cases was drawn at the visit where the lesion was first identified, while blood from controls was drawn once the infection was no longer detected.

The germline V gene provides CDR1 SNHLY and CDR2 FYNNEI. Counted from cysteine to phenylalanine, this CDR3 has 14 amino acids. Sequencing covers 33 bases of the CDR3, shown here with the frame starting at base 1. From V the trimming removes 5 bases and from J it removes 4 bases, while the gene matches leave 2 bases of the junction unaccounted for. The paper's findings and limits, for the study overall: Lower TRBV6-7 relative abundance was observed in cases than in controls (approximately 0.1% versus 0.16%; Bonferroni P = 0.0008). Because T-cell numbers per sample were unknown, differences in richness could reflect varying T-cell content rather than repertoire biology. By combining richness with V gene abundances, random forest classifiers separated cases from controls with an estimated AUC of roughly 0.8. Because of the cross-sectional design, the study could not determine whether the associations came before infection or resulted from infection, and neither effector/memory subsets nor HPV-specific T cells were isolated. Significantly higher TCR repertoire richness was observed in CIN3+ cases than in controls across sequencing depths, whereas no difference in evenness was found.

TCR beta CDR3 regions were amplified by multiplex PCR using the immunoSEQ assay from an average of around 1,200 ng genomic DNA per sample. Primer bias was corrected in the assay by using a complete synthetic TCR repertoire to establish an amplification baseline. The amplicons were sequenced using the Illumina platform. In the paper's pipeline: Sequence errors were corrected by clustering with frequency ratios and a modified nearest-neighbor algorithm, and the sequences were then analyzed in the immunoSEQ Analyzer using IMGT gene definitions. TCR richness and evenness were averaged over 20 rarefaction repeats at each rarefaction depth, excluding samples with fewer sequences than the depth. Wilcoxon rank sum tests with FDR correction were used to compare relative abundances of V, D and J genes between the groups. Blinded duplicates gave an intraclass correlation of more than 90% for TCR richness and an average of roughly 76% across about 65 gene segments. The table was pulled from immuneACCESS by TCRdb, which kept in-frame rearrangements only. Such tables lose some clones; where checked, under half of the loss comes from unresolved V genes, and the rest has no known cause. V and J calls plus clone size are reproduced from that table; the DNA served to infer D and trimming. The sample table holds 20,000 to 25,000 clones. The ten largest clones capture 6.7% of the sample.

Every participant had a single incident cervical HPV16 infection, and prevalent HPV16 infections were excluded. Cervical HPV DNA was detected with MY09/MY11 PCR, and genotyping was done with dot-blot hybridization. Roughly 15 mL of heparinized blood was centrifuged, after which the buffy coat was aliquoted, frozen at -30 degrees C, and then stored at -80 degrees C. Genomic DNA was extracted from buffy coat specimens using QIAGEN kits. The sequencing input was blood buffy coat. The receptor comes from a woman between 18 and 70 years old with a cervical HPV16 infection that either progressed to CIN3+ or cleared (not recorded which). Recombination connected TRBV2 to TRBJ2-3; 11 of the junction bases match TRBD1. The part of the CDR3 DNA that was read is TGTGCCAGCAGTAAGGACAGGGGGCCAGATACG. This yields the protein CASSKDRGPDT. Given in full, the CDR3 is CASSKDRGPDTQYF.